The 31 T cell receptor beta chains reported below all come from one sample, sequenced in a study of CD8 T cells in Susac syndrome. cDNA came from about 0.46 to 1 ug RNA primed by random hexamers. Each CDR3 protein gets one entry after TCRdb re-called the immunoSEQ multiplex PCR reads with MiXCR. The sample records about 200,000 distinct CDR3 sequences, roughly 94% being singletons. The sequenced sample was CD4+ T cells from PBMCs. The receptor set was obtained from a human donor in good health.

V and J are TRBV5-1 and TRBJ1-6; 12 positions match TRBD1. CDR1 is SGHRS, CDR2 YFSETQ, per germline. V dropped 4 bases and J dropped 8; count of bases not matched to a gene: 4. The CDR3 runs 15 residues. The CDR3 loop reads CASSLGQGADSPLHF. The DNA of the CDR3 is TGCGCCAGCAGCCTGGGACAGGGGGCGGATTCACCCCTCCACTTT.

The genes are TRBV3-1 and TRBJ1-1; weak D call: TRBD1 (5 bases). The ends were cut back, 1 base at V and 5 bases at J, with 11 bases in the middle. The CDR3 consists of 14 residues. Per the germline V gene, CDR1 is LGHDT and CDR2 is YNNKEL (reference sequence). The CDR3 here is CASSQGGVETEAFF. Written as DNA, the CDR3 is TGTGCCAGCAGCCAAGGGGGCGTGGAGACTGAAGCTTTCTTT.

The rearrangement links TRBV29-1 to TRBJ1-1; 9 bases line up with TRBD1. Germline V lookup: CDR1 SQVTM, CDR2 ANQGSEA. The CDR3 consists of 13 residues. V trimming: 5 bases; J trimming: 1 base; junction bases outside the gene matches: 2. CDR3 nucleotides: TGCAGCGTTATGGACAGGGGGAACACTGAAGCTTTCTTT. This codes for CSVMDRGNTEAFF. Full variable domain (outside the CDR3, taken from reference TRBV29-1 and TRBJ1-1): SAVISQKPSRDICQRGTSLTIQCQVDSQVTMMFWYRQQPGQSLTLIATANQGSEATYESGFVIDKFPISRPNLTFSTLTVSNMSPEDSSIYLCSVMDRGNTEAFFGQGTRLTVV.

The chain has TRBV20-1 and TRBJ2-7, with 9 bases fitting TRBD1. Germline V lookup: CDR1 DFQATT, CDR2 SNEGSKA (reference sequence). CDR3 size: 12 residues. V lost 8 bases and J lost 7; bases outside the gene matches: 9. CDR3 in DNA: TGCAGTTACAGGGGGCGACTTGGGGAGCAGTACTTC. It specifies CSYRGRLGEQYF.

The genes are TRBV18 and TRBJ1-1, with D tentatively TRBD1 (5 bases). V was shortened by 7 bases and J by 5 bases, with 17 bases between the two germline ends. Germline-derived CDR1 and CDR2 are KGHSH and LQKENI. The CDR3 spans 14 residues. The CDR3 nucleotides read TGTGCCAGCTTTAACGACGAGGGACGGACTGAAGCTTTCTTT. Translating gives CASFNDEGRTEAFF.

The CDR3 DNA reads TGCAGTGCCCCTGCAGGGGGCTATAATCAGCCCCAGCATTTT. It translates to CSAPAGGYNQPQHF. The chain recombines TRBV20-1 with TRBJ1-5; 8 positions match TRBD1. The CDR3 is made up of 14 amino acids. J lost 4 bases, V lost 6 bases, and 8 bases had no gene match. Germline V gene lookup returns CDR1 DFQATT and CDR2 SNEGSKA (reference sequence).

The J gene is TRBJ1-2, the V gene TRBV30; weak D call: TRBD1 (5 bases). The CDR3 is 14 amino acids. V was cut by 0 bases and J by 2 bases, with 10 bases left in between. Germline values: CDR1 GTSNPN, CDR2 SVGIG (reference sequence). The CDR3: CAWSVNGGNYGYTF. The DNA of the CDR3 is TGTGCCTGGAGTGTGAACGGGGGAAACTATGGCTACACCTTC.

V and J are TRBV6-5 and TRBJ1-6, with TRBD1 as a possible D gene (5 bases). Per germline, CDR1 MNHEY and CDR2 SVGAGI. V was pared by 6 bases and J by 7 bases, with 10 bases between. This CDR3 is built from 13 residues. The CDR3 region is CASSTPGNSPLHF. CDR3 nucleotides: TGTGCCAGCAGCACCCCAGGGAATTCACCCCTCCACTTT.

This chain joins TRBV3-1 and TRBJ2-5, with D possibly TRBD2 on 6 matching bases. The germline CDR1 and CDR2 sequences are LGHDT and YNNKEL (reference sequence). The CDR3 loop spans 15 amino acids. Between the trimmed V and J ends, which lost 0 bases and 5 bases, there was a span of 13 bases. The CDR3 protein is CASSQEVGRSETQYF. For the CDR3, the DNA is TGTGCCAGCAGCCAAGAAGTAGGGAGGAGCGAGACCCAGTACTTC.

This clonotype has just one count. V and J are TRBV7-2 and TRBJ2-3, with D hard to call. With 5 bases removed from V and 4 bases from J, the gap between germline ends came to 7 bases. This CDR3 contains 12 residues. Germline values: CDR1 SGHTA, CDR2 FQGNSA. The CDR3 sequence is CASSIRPDTQYF. CDR3 sequence (DNA): TGTGCCAGCAGCATCCGTCCAGATACGCAGTATTTT.

The CDR3 coding sequence is TGTGCCAGCAGCCGAAGACAGGGGAGAACAGATACGCAGTATTTT. Its protein product is CASSRRQGRTDTQYF. The V and J genes are TRBV2 and TRBJ2-3; TRBD1 matches 8 bases. CDR1 SNHLY and CDR2 FYNNEI come from the germline V gene. CDR3 length: 15 amino acids. J lost 3 bases, V lost 6 bases, and 8 bases had no gene match.

The gene calls are TRBV5-1 and TRBJ2-3; 10 nucleotides align to TRBD2. This CDR3 has 13 residues. V trimming: 9 bases; J trimming: 5 bases; junction bases outside the gene matches: 6. Germline CDR1 reads SGHRS; CDR2 reads YFSETQ. In DNA form, the CDR3 reads TGCGCCACCCGAGGGACTAGCGAAGATACGCAGTATTTT. Translated, it gives CATRGTSEDTQYF.

The chain carries TRBV20-1 and TRBJ2-7, with D perhaps TRBD1 or TRBD2 (5 bases each). The CDR3 is 13 amino acids. V was pared by 5 bases and J by 0 bases, with 11 bases between. Germline CDR1 DFQATT, CDR2 SNEGSKA (reference sequence). Here the CDR3 reads CSAGRDASYEQYF. The CDR3 nucleotides are TGCAGTGCTGGTCGGGACGCCTCCTACGAGCAGTACTTC.

As concerns this clonotype: At one end, the junction sequence differs from germline, possibly due to a read error. V is TRBV11-2 and J is TRBJ2-3; the D gene is possibly TRBD2 (5 bases). The length of the CDR3 is 10 residues. The germline gives CDR1 SGHAT, CDR2 FQNNGV. CDR3 sequence: CASAPGVLEF. CDR3 DNA: TGTGCCAGCGCCCCCGGGGTCCTTGAATTT.

The rearrangement uses TRBV20-1 and TRBJ1-2, with D unresolved. The CDR3 has 10 residues. The V end was cut by 3 bases, the J end by 9 bases, with 8 bases between. CDR1 DFQATT and CDR2 SNEGSKA come from the germline V gene (reference sequence). CDR3 residues: CSASELSYTF. The CDR3 DNA sequence: TGCAGTGCTAGTGAACTTAGCTACACCTTC.

The count of this clonotype is one. The rearrangement uses TRBV3-1 and TRBJ2-1, with D perhaps TRBD1 or TRBD2 (5 bases each). CDR1 and CDR2 from the germline V gene are LGHDT and YNNKEL (reference sequence). CDR3 length equals 15 residues. Trimming left V 8 bases short and J 4 bases short, with 18 bases between. CDR3 sequence reads: CASSDPGTAYNEQFF. In DNA form, the CDR3 reads TGTGCCAGCTCGGACCCCGGGACGGCATACAATGAGCAGTTCTTC.

The J gene is TRBJ1-2, the V gene TRBV28, with D unclear. The V gene's germline CDR1 is MDHEN and CDR2 SYDVKM. The ends were cut back, 6 bases at V and 4 bases at J, with 21 bases in the middle. This CDR3 is 16 amino acids long. The CDR3 DNA reads as TGTGCCAGCAGAATAGTGCATCGGGGTGCTGGCTATGGCTACACCTTC. Encoded protein: CASRIVHRGAGYGYTF.

V usage is TRBV7-9 and J usage is TRBJ2-7, with D tentatively TRBD1 or TRBD2 (6 bases each). V lost 5 bases and J lost 7, with 15 bases in between. The CDR3 loop spans 13 amino acids. Looked up from germline, CDR1 is SEHNR and CDR2 is FQNEAQ (reference sequence). The CDR3 loop is CASSRSPGAEQYV. CDR3 bases: TGTGCCAGCAGCCGCTCACCGGGGGCGGAGCAGTACGTC.

The chain is built from TRBV5-1 and TRBJ1-2; D might be TRBD1 (5 bases). Germline V gene data show CDR1 as SGHRS and CDR2 as YFSETQ. Trimming stripped 0 bases from V and 5 bases from J, with 11 bases between. The CDR3 is 14 residues long. This CDR3 reads CASSLVGGTYGYTF. As DNA, the CDR3 is TGCGCCAGCAGCTTGGTCGGGGGAACGTATGGCTACACCTTC.

The rearrangement links TRBV28 to TRBJ2-2, with 8 bases matching TRBD1. CDR3 length equals 15 residues. Germline trimming cut 3 bases from V and 7 bases from J; bases unmatched to any gene: 7. Germline assignment: CDR1 MDHEN and CDR2 SYDVKM. The CDR3 loop reads CASSFSGQGGGELFF. The CDR3 region has the DNA TGTGCCAGCAGTTTCTCCGGACAGGGAGGCGGGGAGCTGTTTTTT.

The genes are TRBV3-1 and TRBJ1-2, with 9 bases that match TRBD1. Trimming took 3 bases from V and 6 from J; bases not matched to a gene: 5. Germline CDR1 is LGHDT and CDR2 is YNNKEL (reference sequence). This CDR3 region has 14 residues. In DNA, the CDR3 is TGTGCCAGCAGCCAGACACAGGGGGCGGATGGCTACACCTTC. Translating gives CASSQTQGADGYTF.

The V gene is TRBV5-4, the J gene TRBJ1-3; D call uncertain. This CDR3 has 16 amino acids. From germline, CDR1 is SGHNT and CDR2 YYREEE (reference sequence). The V end lost 2 bases, the J end lost 4 bases, and 16 bases lay between the germline ends. In nucleotides, the CDR3 is TGTGCCAGCAGCTTTTGGCAGTCCATGGGCGGAAACACCATATATTTT. Amino acids: CASSFWQSMGGNTIYF.

The gene calls are TRBV29-1 and TRBJ2-1; 9 bases line up with TRBD2. This CDR3 is built from 16 residues. Germline lookup yields CDR1 SQVTM and CDR2 ANQGSEA. V trimming: 5 bases; J trimming: 0 bases; junction bases outside the gene matches: 8. CDR3 bases: TGCAGCGTTCAGAGCGGGGGGTGGCCCTCCTACAATGAGCAGTTCTTC. Protein: CSVQSGGWPSYNEQFF.

V gene TRBV9 combines with J gene TRBJ2-1; D possibly matches TRBD1 or TRBD2 (6 bases each). The CDR3 consists of 17 residues. The germline V gene has CDR1 SGDLS and CDR2 YYNGEE. V lost 4 bases and J 7 bases, leaving 24 bases between the germline ends. The CDR3 DNA follows: TGTGCCAGCAGCTCCCGTAGGGATCCGGGGGCGGTAAATGAGCAGTTCTTC. This translates into CASSSRRDPGAVNEQFF. Supplemented by reference TRBV9 and TRBJ2-1, the full variable domain reads DSGVTQTPKHLITATGQRVTLRCSPRSGDLSVYWYQQSLDQGLQFLIQYYNGEERAKGNILERFSAQQFPDLHSELNLSSLELGDSALYFCASSSRRDPGAVNEQFFGPGTRLTVL.

CDR3 nucleotide sequence: TGTGCCAGCAGCCGAGGGACAGGCCCCTACGAGCAGTACGTC. This gives the protein CASSRGTGPYEQYV. The J gene is TRBJ2-7, the V gene TRBV27; the match to TRBD1 covers 8 bases. CDR1 and CDR2 from the germline V gene are MNHEY and SMNVEV (reference sequence). This CDR3 comprises 14 residues. The V and J ends lost 6 bases and 2 bases, in that order; junction bases with no gene match: 6.

The chain is built from TRBV3-1 and TRBJ1-4; 7 bases align to TRBD1. V was clipped by 4 bases and J by 7 bases; unmatched bases: 9. The V gene's germline CDR1 is LGHDT and CDR2 YNNKEL (reference sequence). This CDR3 has 15 residues. The CDR3 nucleotides read TGTGCCAGCAGCCGACGGGACAGCGGTTCTGAAAAACTGTTTTTT. Amino acids: CASSRRDSGSEKLFF.

V and J are TRBV29-1 and TRBJ2-1; 11 nucleotides agree with TRBD1. The CDR3 sequence is 13 residues long. The ends lost 6 bases at V and 9 bases at J; junction bases unmatched: 7. CDR1 SQVTM and CDR2 ANQGSEA come from the germline V gene. CDR3 sequence reads: CSVGTGGSGEQFF. CDR3 bases: TGCAGCGTGGGGACAGGGGGTTCGGGTGAGCAGTTCTTC.

J is TRBJ1-1 and V is TRBV12-3 or TRBV12-4, with 7 bases lining up with TRBD1. The CDR3 is 13 residues long. With 6 bases clipped from V and 5 bases from J, the junction kept 6 bases outside the gene matches. CDR3 DNA: TGTGCCAGCAGGATAGACAGGGAGACTGAAGCTTTCTTT. It is translated as CASRIDRETEAFF.

The count of this clonotype is one. This sequence joins TRBV30 and TRBJ2-5, with 10 bases that match TRBD2. The CDR3 contains 14 residues. Germline CDR1 GTSNPN, CDR2 SVGIG (reference sequence). The V gene end was trimmed by 7 bases and the J gene end by 5 bases; junction bases not matched to a gene: 10. Written as DNA, the CDR3 is TGTGCCTTCAATAGCGGGAGGACTGTGGAGACCCAGTACTTC. This encodes CAFNSGRTVETQYF.

The rearrangement links TRBV12-3 or TRBV12-4 to TRBJ2-2, with D perhaps TRBD1 (6 bases). Trimming cost V 7 bases and J 7 bases, with 19 bases left between them. The CDR3 totals 15 residues. The CDR3 loop is CASMGRGGLGGELFF. The CDR3, as DNA: TGTGCCAGCATGGGGAGAGGGGGTCTCGGCGGGGAGCTGTTTTTT.

The chain combines TRBV29-1 with TRBJ1-4; D gene unclear. Germline values: CDR1 SQVTM, CDR2 ANQGSEA. The V end lost 7 bases, the J end lost 0 bases, and 9 bases lay between the germline ends. CDR3 size: 13 residues. The CDR3 DNA is TGCAGCGCGGCAGGACCAACTAATGAAAAACTGTTTTTT. Encoded protein: CSAAGPTNEKLFF.